One TCR beta chain is described in this entry. This clone has a handful of counts. Its antigen is unknown. Base qualities are not at hand, and no much larger clone is one base apart. The sample's time point label, decoded: baseline before first vaccination. Vaccinee samples came from UK trials COV001 and COV002, including a single-blind randomized controlled phase 2/3 trial of AZD1222 (ChAdOx1 nCoV-19) in healthy adults. For TCRbeta chain sequencing, PBMC samples were collected from trial participants at day 0 and at day 28 after the second dose. This record belongs to a study of T cell responses to AZD1222 COVID-19 vaccine (dated by TCRdb to about 2021). In terms of the full investigation: AZD1222 recipients with second doses at about 4 weeks or about 12 weeks were pooled, because spike-specific TCR depth and breadth did not differ between schedules. Trial participants were enrolled into age subgroups of 18-55, 56-69 and 70-plus years, which contained about 150, 28 and 57 TCR-sequenced participants, respectively. A total of just over 230 trial participants underwent TCR sequencing, of whom about 210 received two doses of AZD1222 and 26 received two doses of the MenACWY control vaccine. On the study overall, not on this receptor specifically: Conclusions about previously exposed vaccinees were limited because only six AZD1222 recipients were SARS-CoV-2 seropositive at baseline. No day 14 peak-response samples were available, so repertoires were characterized only after the peak T cell response. In the small 56-69-year group, the increase in depth fell short of significance, most likely because of low power. Reportedly, almost half of the unique spike-specific TCRs recognized epitopes lying outside the regions that are mutated in the B.1.351 and B.1.1.7 variants. Most participants were white British and females outnumbered males, and the authors suggested that clonal diversity may have been underestimated. After two AZD1222 doses, both the breadth and the depth of spike-specific TCRs were significantly higher than at day 0 and than in MenACWY recipients. CD4 TCRs associated with the vaccine covered the entire spike protein, and the dominant responses were in regions 160-218 and 743-854.

The CDR3 regions of human TCRbeta chains were subjected to immunosequencing. From the authors' description of their analysis: TCRs in the repertoires were compared against a reference library of SARS-CoV-2-specific TCRs that had been generated with the MIRA antigen-specificity platform. Breadth was defined as the fraction of unique TCRs that were SARS-CoV-2-associated, and depth was defined as the fraction of total T cells that were SARS-CoV-2-associated. Each spike-specific TCR was assigned to its reactive spike region and to a CD4 or CD8 class using the MIRA data. Log10-transformed breadth and depth values were compared by one-way ANOVA with Sidak's multiple comparisons tests. Imported from immuneACCESS, the table was reduced by TCRdb to in-frame sequences with V and J called. These copies leave out some clones; in studies compared against another copy, an unresolved V gene accounts for under half, and the cause of the remainder is not known. V and J calls and clone size are those listed in that table; D and trimming were worked out from the DNA. The sample contains about 170,000 clones, roughly 89% of them found a single time. The top ten hold approximately 1.8% of the sample.

The sequence was obtained from an adult in good health. This specimen was peripheral blood, taken on day 0 of AZD1222 vaccination.

The DNA sequence follows: TGCGCCAGCAGCTCCTGGACAGAACCTAATTCACCCCTCCACTTT. Its product reads: CASSSWTEPNSPLHF. The sequence joins TRBV4-1 to TRBJ1-6, and TRBD1 may be the D gene, going by 6 matching bases. The junction carries 14 bases between V and J, which are trimmed by 5 bases and 6 bases respectively. The CDR3 spans 15 residues, from the cysteine through the phenylalanine. Of the read, only the CDR3 DNA is kept; its 45 bases are in frame from base 1. CDR1 and CDR2, looked up from the germline V gene, are MGHRA and YSYEKL.